This paragraph reports one T cell receptor (beta chain). Given a much more abundant clone one base away, this may be a read error. Germline lookup yields CDR1 ENHRY and CDR2 SYGVKD. The CDR3 has 13 amino acids. The junction had 9 bases not matched to a gene; V was cut back by 9 bases and J by 8 bases. The data are from a study of kidney transplant recipient with SARS-CoV-2 infection. TCRdb reprocessed the reads with MiXCR, giving one entry per CDR3 protein. The sample lists about 250,000 distinct CDR3 sequences, 25% to 35% occurring once. Sequenced here: a blood sample, sampled at baseline and on approximately day 120 from a kidney transplant recipient. The V gene is TRBV10-3, the J gene TRBJ1-2; 10 positions match TRBD1. This TCR was recovered from a young adult male patient who had COVID-19 and was a kidney transplant recipient. Some T cells may have come from the graft donor. The CDR3 DNA sequence: TGTGCCATTGTCCCGACAGGGGGCGGAGGCTACACCTTC. Its translation: CAIVPTGGGGYTF.